One and the same sample provided the 26 T cell receptor beta chains below, sequenced in a study of blood T cells in healthy people across ages. The authors ran a second PCR of about 7 to 11 cycles using a sample-barcoded 5' primer and a J-beta primer mix. TCRdb re-analysed the 5' RACE reads in MiXCR, keeping a single row per CDR3 protein. The sample lists 1.5 million to 2 million distinct CDR3 sequences, about 50% seen once, with less than 2.5% in the top ten. Sequenced: blood. All receptors come from a woman between 40 and 50 years old in good health.

V is TRBV13 and J is TRBJ2-7, with 7 bases lining up with TRBD1. Germline CDR1 PRHDT, CDR2 FYEKMQ (reference sequence). With V trimmed by 5 bases and J by 3 bases, 13 bases remained unmatched. The CDR3 spans 16 residues. CDR3 coding DNA: TGTGCCAGCAGCACGCTGACAGGGTCGTTTAGCTACGAGCAGTACTTC. Amino acid sequence: CASSTLTGSFSYEQYF.

The count of this clonotype is one. V usage is TRBV20-1 and J usage is TRBJ2-1; 14 bases line up with TRBD2. The CDR3 consists of 16 residues. Per germline, CDR1 DFQATT and CDR2 SNEGSKA (reference sequence). V lost 4 bases and J lost 5; bases outside the gene matches: 7. The CDR3 spells CSATQTSGGADNEQFF. The CDR3 DNA reads as TGCAGTGCTACCCAGACTAGCGGGGGGGCCGACAATGAGCAGTTCTTC.

The genes are TRBV7-2 and TRBJ1-4; D is unresolved. V lost 6 bases and J 5 bases, leaving 16 bases between the germline ends. This CDR3 region has 15 residues. Per the germline V gene, CDR1 is SGHTA and CDR2 is FQGNSA. CDR3 amino acids: CASRRLGTQNEKLFF. CDR3 nucleotides: TGTGCCAGCAGAAGACTCGGAACACAAAATGAAAAACTGTTTTTT.

V is TRBV7-2 and J is TRBJ2-3; no clear D. V was pared by 1 base and J by 5 bases, with 10 bases between. The length of the CDR3 is 14 residues. CDR1 is SGHTA and CDR2 is FQGNSA in the germline V gene. CDR3 DNA: TGTGCCAGCAGCTTAGGGGGATGGGAAGATACGCAGTATTTT. It specifies CASSLGGWEDTQYF.

There are many counts of this clonotype. The rearrangement joins TRBV7-2 to TRBJ2-3, with D tentatively TRBD2 (5 bases). Germline V gives CDR1 SGHTA, CDR2 FQGNSA. Trimming left V 3 bases short and J 2 bases short, with 9 bases between. The length of the CDR3 is 14 residues. DNA for the CDR3: TGTGCCAGCAGCTTCACGGGGTTCACAGATACGCAGTATTTT. Protein sequence: CASSFTGFTDTQYF.

CDR3 sequence reads: CASSASGQGYGYTF. DNA for the CDR3: TGTGCCAGCAGCGCTTCGGGACAGGGCTATGGCTACACCTTC. The chain combines TRBV9 with TRBJ1-2; 9 bases are shared with TRBD1. Losses at the gene ends were 3 bases for V and 4 bases for J; bases not matched to a gene: 4. CDR3 length equals 14 residues. From germline, CDR1 is SGDLS and CDR2 YYNGEE.

The DNA for the CDR3 is TGTGCCAGCAGTTCTTCTCCAGGGAGCACAGATACGCAGTATTTT. It is translated as CASSSSPGSTDTQYF. The chain employs TRBV6-6 and TRBJ2-3; maybe TRBD1 (5 bases). The CDR3 has 15 amino acids. Germline V lookup: CDR1 MNHNY, CDR2 SVGAGI (reference sequence). Between the trimmed V and J ends, which lost 4 bases and 0 bases, there was a span of 11 bases.

The chain has TRBV20-1 and TRBJ2-5; 11 positions agree with TRBD2. In germline, CDR1 is DFQATT, CDR2 SNEGSKA (reference sequence). V was pared by 3 bases and J by 5 bases, with 2 bases of the junction left unmatched. The CDR3 is 13 amino acids. The CDR3 DNA reads as TGCAGTGCTAGGACTAGCGGGACTGAGACCCAGTACTTC. Amino acids: CSARTSGTETQYF.

The V call is TRBV28, the J call TRBJ1-5, with D possibly being TRBD1 (6 bases). Trimming stripped 5 bases from V and 8 bases from J, with 16 bases between. CDR1 MDHEN and CDR2 SYDVKM come from the germline V gene. This CDR3 is built from 14 residues. CDR3 DNA: TGTGCCAGCAGTCGAATGACAGGCAGGGAGCCCCAGCATTTT. Amino acid sequence: CASSRMTGREPQHF.

CDR3: CSASPRGHRELTDTQYF. The CDR3 DNA is TGCAGTGCTAGCCCCCGGGGTCACAGGGAGCTCACAGATACGCAGTATTTT. This sequence joins TRBV20-1 and TRBJ2-3; the D gene is possibly TRBD1 (6 bases). V lost 3 bases and J lost 2, with 21 bases in between. CDR3 length: 17 amino acids. CDR1 is DFQATT and CDR2 is SNEGSKA in the germline V gene (reference sequence).

The chain joins TRBV21-1 to TRBJ2-5; TRBD1, as called in the table, went unchecked against the DNA. TRBV21-1 is deemed a pseudogene. CDR3 length: 17 residues. The CDR3 sequence is CASSKVVGPTLQETQYF. In DNA, the CDR3 is TGTGCCAGCAGCAAAGTTGTGGGACCGACGCTACAAGAGACCCAGTACTTC.

The V call is TRBV14, the J call TRBJ1-2; possible D gene TRBD1, 6 bases. The germline gives CDR1 SGHDN, CDR2 FVKESK. The CDR3 consists of 16 residues. V lost 6 bases and J 7 bases, leaving 24 bases between the germline ends. CDR3 amino acids: CASSHSHRAPARGYTF. In DNA, the CDR3 is TGTGCCAGCAGTCACAGCCACAGGGCCCCTGCCCGTGGCTACACCTTC.

V gene TRBV20-1 combines with J gene TRBJ2-1; TRBD2 might be the D (6 bases). Germline values: CDR1 DFQATT, CDR2 SNEGSKA (reference sequence). The V end lost 5 bases, the J end lost 9 bases, and 17 bases lay between the germline ends. The length of the CDR3 is 13 residues. The CDR3 nucleotides are TGCAGTGCTCATGGAGGGATTGGGATTGAGCAGTTCTTC. Encoded protein: CSAHGGIGIEQFF.

V gene TRBV7-9 combines with J gene TRBJ2-3; the D is unclear. Germline V gene lookup returns CDR1 SEHNR and CDR2 FQNEAQ (reference sequence). The CDR3 is 15 amino acids. The ends were cut back, 5 bases at V and 0 bases at J, with 12 bases in the middle. The CDR3 coding sequence is TGTGCCAGCAGCCCCAGCGCGGCTAGCACAGATACGCAGTATTTT. Amino acid sequence: CASSPSAASTDTQYF. Full variable domain (outside the CDR3, taken from reference TRBV7-9 and TRBJ2-3): DTGVSQNPRHKITKRGQNVTFRCDPISEHNRLYWYRQTLGQGPEFLTYFQNEAQLEKSRLLSDRFSAERPKGSFSTLEIQRTEQGDSAMYLCASSPSAASTDTQYFGPGTRLTVL.

The rearrangement uses TRBV11-2 and TRBJ2-4; D remains unclear. The V end lost 3 bases, the J end lost 0 bases, and 9 bases lay between the germline ends. The CDR3 sequence is 15 residues long. Germline V gives CDR1 SGHAT, CDR2 FQNNGV. The CDR3 nucleotides are TGTGCCAGCAGCTTTTCTAGTCAAGCCAAAAACATTCAGTACTTC. It encodes CASSFSSQAKNIQYF.

The chain couples TRBV4-2 to TRBJ2-7; possibly TRBD2 for D (7 bases). Looked up from germline, CDR1 is LGHNA and CDR2 is YNFKEQ. The V and J ends lost 4 bases and 0 bases respectively, with 13 bases between them. The CDR3 is 15 residues long. DNA for the CDR3: TGTGCCAGCAGCCCCGGAGGGGGGGACTCCTACGAGCAGTACTTC. Translation gives CASSPGGGDSYEQYF.

Written as DNA, the CDR3 is TGCGCCAGCAGGTTGCTCAGGCCCAAACAAGAGACCCAGTACTTC. This encodes CASRLLRPKQETQYF. The V call is TRBV5-1, the J call TRBJ2-4, with no clear D. With the DNA end fitting TRBJ2-5 better, the J assignment may be wrong. From germline, CDR1 is SGHRS and CDR2 YFSETQ. The CDR3 is made up of 15 amino acids.

This clonotype has just one count. V gene TRBV7-2 combines with J gene TRBJ1-5; 7 positions match TRBD1. J was trimmed by 6 bases and V by 5 bases; bases with no gene match: 7. The length of the CDR3 is 14 residues. Germline CDR1 and CDR2: SGHTA and FQGNSA. The CDR3 DNA reads as TGTGCCAGCAGCCCCAACAGGGGAGTTCAGCCCCAGCATTTT. It is translated as CASSPNRGVQPQHF. Complete variable domain (other parts from reference TRBV7-2 and TRBJ1-5): GAGVSQSPSNKVTEKGKDVELRCDPISGHTALYWYRQSLGQGLEFLIYFQGNSAPDKSGLPSDRFSAERTGGSVSTLTIQRTQQEDSAVYLCASSPNRGVQPQHFGDGTRLSIL.

The rearrangement joins TRBV6-6 to TRBJ2-5; 7 nucleotides align to TRBD1. The germline gives CDR1 MNHNY, CDR2 SVGAGI (reference sequence). The J segment lost 5 bases and the V segment lost 7 bases, leaving 10 bases of the junction unmatched. The CDR3 is 14 amino acids. CDR3 nucleotides: TGTGCCAGCAACAGGGGTTGGGTCGGGGAGACCCAGTACTTC. This codes for CASNRGWVGETQYF.

This clonotype was observed a few times. The CDR3 sequence is CASSITARGTDTQYF. CDR3 nucleotides: TGTGCCAGCAGTATTACCGCCAGGGGGACCGATACGCAGTATTTT. The V call is TRBV2, the J call TRBJ2-3; 7 bases are shared with TRBD1. Trimming removed 5 bases from V and 6 bases from J; junction bases left unmatched: 11. The CDR3 contains 15 residues. From germline, CDR1 is SNHLY and CDR2 FYNNEI. The whole variable domain, filled in from reference TRBV2 and TRBJ2-3, reads EPEVTQTPSHQVTQMGQEVILRCVPISNHLYFYWYRQILGQKVEFLVSFYNNEISEKSEIFDDQFSVERPDGSNFTLKIRSTKLEDSAMYFCASSITARGTDTQYFGPGTRLTVL.

The sample holds a few counts of this clonotype. The V call is TRBV21-1, the J call TRBJ2-1. TRBV21-1 is described as a pseudogene. The CDR3 has 15 amino acids. The CDR3 loop is CASSNSGLATLPQFF. In DNA, the CDR3 is TGTGCCAGCAGCAACAGCGGGTTAGCAACTCTACCTCAGTTCTTC.

A word on this clonotype: One junction end disagrees with the germline gene, perhaps due to a read error. The rearrangement joins TRBV20-1 to TRBJ2-1; D uncertain. The CDR3 totals 12 residues. In germline, CDR1 is DFQATT, CDR2 SNEGSKA (reference sequence). Written as DNA, the CDR3 is TGCATTGCTAGTAGGGCTTTCAATGAGCAGTTCTTC. Translation gives CIASRAFNEQFF.

The rearrangement links TRBV3-1 to TRBJ2-1; TRBD1 matches at 8 bases. V dropped 6 bases and J dropped 3; count of bases not matched to a gene: 7. The CDR3 has 15 amino acids. Per germline, CDR1 LGHDT and CDR2 YNNKEL (reference sequence). The DNA for the CDR3 is TGTGCCAGCAGACATGACAGGGGATACTACAATGAGCAGTTCTTC. It specifies CASRHDRGYYNEQFF.

This chain joins TRBV12-3 or TRBV12-4 and TRBJ2-5; perhaps D is TRBD1 or TRBD2 (5 bases each). This CDR3 region has 16 residues. Trimming removed 5 bases at V and 9 bases at J, with 25 bases between. CDR3 DNA sequence: TGTGCCAGCAGTCTATACTCGGGACCCGCTAGTAAAGCCCAGTACTTC. As protein: CASSLYSGPASKAQYF.

CDR3 amino acids: CAISGPNYGYTF. The CDR3 nucleotides are TGTGCCATCAGTGGGCCAAACTATGGCTACACCTTC. The V call is TRBV10-3, the J call TRBJ1-2; D is undetermined. This CDR3 has 12 residues. V shed 4 bases and J shed 2 bases, with 5 bases lying between them. Germline values: CDR1 ENHRY, CDR2 SYGVKD.

The genes are TRBV11-2 and TRBJ2-7; 9 bases are shared with TRBD2. Near its end, the DNA agrees better with TRBJ2-5, so the J call may be wrong. CDR1 is SGHAT and CDR2 is FQNNGV in the germline V gene. This CDR3 region has 18 residues. In DNA form, the CDR3 reads TGTGCCAGCAGCTTAGGCTCGTCTGCGGGGGGGAATCAAGAGACCCAGTACTTC. As protein: CASSLGSSAGGNQETQYF.